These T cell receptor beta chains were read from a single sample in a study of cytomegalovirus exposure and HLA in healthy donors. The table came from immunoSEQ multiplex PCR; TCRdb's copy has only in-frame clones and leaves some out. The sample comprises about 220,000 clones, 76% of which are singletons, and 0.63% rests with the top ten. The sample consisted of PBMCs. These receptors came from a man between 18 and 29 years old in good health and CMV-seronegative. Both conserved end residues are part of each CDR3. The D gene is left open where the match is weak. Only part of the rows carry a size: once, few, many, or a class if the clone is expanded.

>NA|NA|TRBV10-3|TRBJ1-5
TGTGCCATCAGCCCATCAAGCGGGGTCCGGGTCTCTCAGCCCCAGCATTTT
CAISPSSGVRVSQPQHF
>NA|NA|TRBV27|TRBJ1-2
TGTGCCAGCAGTTTGTCCCTCGGGACAAACTATGGCTACACCTTC
CASSLSLGTNYGYTF
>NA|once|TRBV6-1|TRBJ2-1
TGTGCCAGCTGGCGTACGGGGGAACAGCAGTTCTTC
CASWRTGEQQFF
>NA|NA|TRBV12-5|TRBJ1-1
TGTGCTAGTGGTTTGGCCGGAAAGGACAGAGTGAACACTGAAGCTTTCTTT
CASGLAGKDRVNTEAFF
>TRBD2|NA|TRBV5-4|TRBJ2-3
TGTGCCAGCAGCCATAGACTAGCGGGAGCTGTAGATACGCAGTATTTT
CASSHRLAGAVDTQYF
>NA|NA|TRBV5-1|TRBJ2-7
TGCGCCAGCAGCCAAGTTCAGCGACGTTCCGACGAGCAGTACTTC
CASSQVQRRSDEQYF
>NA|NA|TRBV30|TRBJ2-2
TGTGCCTGGAGTGCAACCGCGGGCGTTGGGGAGCTGTTTTTT
CAWSATAGVGELFF
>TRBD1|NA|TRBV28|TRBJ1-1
TGTGCCAGCAGTTTATTAATATTCAGGACAGGGGGCGAGGGTCCCACTGAAGCTTTCTTT
CASSLLIFRTGGEGPTEAFF
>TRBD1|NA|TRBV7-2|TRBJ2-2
TGTGCCAGCAGCCCCTGGGACAGGGACACCGGGGAGCTGTTTTTT
CASSPWDRDTGELFF
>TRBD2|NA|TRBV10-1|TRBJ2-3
TGCGCCAGCAGCCCAGCCAACGCGGGGGACACAGATACGCAGTATTTT
CASSPANAGDTDTQYF
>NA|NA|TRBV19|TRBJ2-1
TGTGCCAGTAGTATCCAGGGCGATTATGAGCAGTTCTTC
CASSIQGDYEQFF
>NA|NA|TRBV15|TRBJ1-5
TGTGCCACCAGCAGAGAGGGGCCGTGGCCCCAGCATTTT
CATSREGPWPQHF
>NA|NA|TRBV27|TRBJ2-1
TGTGCCAGCAGTCTCCAGGGTAGGCAGTTCTTC
CASSLQGRQFF
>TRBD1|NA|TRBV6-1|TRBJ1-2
TGTGCCAGCAGTGAAGGGACAGGAGCGAACTATGGCTACACCTTC
CASSEGTGANYGYTF
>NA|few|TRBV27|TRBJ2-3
TGTGCCAGCAGTTCCGTCATCAGGGGACGAAGCACAGATACGCAGTATTTT
CASSSVIRGRSTDTQYF
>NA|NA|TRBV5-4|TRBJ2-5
TGTGCCAGCAGCTTGAAGGGGGGAGGGAAAGAGACCCAGTACTTC
CASSLKGGGKETQYF